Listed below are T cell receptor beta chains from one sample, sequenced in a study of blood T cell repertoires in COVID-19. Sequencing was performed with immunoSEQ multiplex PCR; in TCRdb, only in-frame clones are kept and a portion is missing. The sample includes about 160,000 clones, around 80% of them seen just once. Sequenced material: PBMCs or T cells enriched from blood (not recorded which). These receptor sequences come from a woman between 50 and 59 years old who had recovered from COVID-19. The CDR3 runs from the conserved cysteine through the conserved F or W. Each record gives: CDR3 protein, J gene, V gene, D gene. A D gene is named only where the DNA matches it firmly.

cdr3_aa: CASSQNGATEAFF
j_call: TRBJ1-1
v_call: TRBV3-1/TRBV3-2
d_call: NA

cdr3_aa: CSAKQNNEQFF
j_call: TRBJ2-1
v_call: TRBV20-1
d_call: NA

cdr3_aa: CASSLPGQGSNYGYTF
j_call: TRBJ1-2
v_call: TRBV7-8
d_call: TRBD1

cdr3_aa: CASSPGAPGLAGGAETQYF
j_call: TRBJ2-5
v_call: TRBV9
d_call: TRBD2

cdr3_aa: CASSLFSVPRGLYNEQFF
j_call: TRBJ2-1
v_call: TRBV7-2
d_call: NA

cdr3_aa: CAISAGSNNEQFF
j_call: TRBJ2-1
v_call: TRBV10-3
d_call: NA

cdr3_aa: CASSPEGVGGRNTGELFF
j_call: TRBJ2-2
v_call: TRBV4-2
d_call: NA

cdr3_aa: CASSPAGQGYQPQHF
j_call: TRBJ1-5
v_call: TRBV28
d_call: TRBD1

cdr3_aa: CSVRDGANVLTF
j_call: TRBJ2-6
v_call: TRBV29-1
d_call: NA

cdr3_aa: CASSLYYGGTDTQYF
j_call: TRBJ2-3
v_call: TRBV28
d_call: NA

cdr3_aa: CASSTGTPLSYGYTF
j_call: TRBJ1-2
v_call: TRBV6-6
d_call: NA

cdr3_aa: CASSIGTGGGYTF
j_call: TRBJ1-2
v_call: TRBV12-3/TRBV12-4
d_call: TRBD1

cdr3_aa: CASTRDRGLVSNQPQHF
j_call: TRBJ1-5
v_call: TRBV2
d_call: TRBD1

cdr3_aa: CASSYSTVFNTEAFF
j_call: TRBJ1-1
v_call: TRBV6-5
d_call: NA

cdr3_aa: CASSVAQSGREAFF
j_call: TRBJ1-1
v_call: TRBV9
d_call: NA

cdr3_aa: CASSPDPSGAYEQFF
j_call: TRBJ2-1
v_call: TRBV4-3
d_call: TRBD2

cdr3_aa: CAISERGAGGQKGSQNIQYF
j_call: TRBJ2-4
v_call: TRBV10-3
d_call: TRBD2

cdr3_aa: CASSRQEASGNTIYF
j_call: TRBJ1-3
v_call: TRBV18
d_call: NA

cdr3_aa: CASSLQGGEGNTIYF
j_call: TRBJ1-3
v_call: TRBV7-2
d_call: TRBD1

cdr3_aa: CASSFGQGAVETQYF
j_call: TRBJ2-5
v_call: TRBV7-2
d_call: TRBD1

cdr3_aa: CASSQPRDSERGLFF
j_call: TRBJ2-2
v_call: TRBV3-1/TRBV3-2
d_call: TRBD1

cdr3_aa: CATKSDREQYF
j_call: TRBJ2-7
v_call: TRBV2
d_call: NA

cdr3_aa: CASSLLLAGVYEQYF
j_call: TRBJ2-7
v_call: TRBV5-8
d_call: TRBD2

cdr3_aa: CASSYRGGGTYEQYF
j_call: TRBJ2-7
v_call: TRBV6-5
d_call: TRBD2

cdr3_aa: CASSYQTGSALGYTF
j_call: TRBJ1-2
v_call: TRBV7-2
d_call: NA

cdr3_aa: CSVEAGTYANEQFF
j_call: TRBJ2-1
v_call: TRBV29-1
d_call: NA

cdr3_aa: CASRTGQVGGYTF
j_call: TRBJ1-2
v_call: TRBV12-3/TRBV12-4
d_call: TRBD1

cdr3_aa: CASSPRPFPDRSNTEAFF
j_call: TRBJ1-1
v_call: TRBV19
d_call: NA

cdr3_aa: CASSLVWGGTGELFF
j_call: TRBJ2-2
v_call: TRBV7-2
d_call: TRBD2

cdr3_aa: CASSPLSLEDNEQFF
j_call: TRBJ2-1
v_call: TRBV18
d_call: NA

cdr3_aa: CASRAPRGLYYGYTF
j_call: TRBJ1-2
v_call: TRBV13
d_call: TRBD1

cdr3_aa: CASSEGTGGTYNEQFF
j_call: TRBJ2-1
v_call: TRBV3-1/TRBV3-2
d_call: TRBD1

cdr3_aa: CASSFRLGREQFF
j_call: TRBJ2-1
v_call: TRBV7-7
d_call: NA

cdr3_aa: CASSLTGSSGNSNQPQHF
j_call: TRBJ1-5
v_call: TRBV6-6
d_call: NA

cdr3_aa: CAIRGQGAIHQDVF
j_call: TRBJ1-2
v_call: TRBV10-3
d_call: TRBD1

cdr3_aa: CASSSGTPGNTIYF
j_call: TRBJ1-3
v_call: TRBV5-5
d_call: NA